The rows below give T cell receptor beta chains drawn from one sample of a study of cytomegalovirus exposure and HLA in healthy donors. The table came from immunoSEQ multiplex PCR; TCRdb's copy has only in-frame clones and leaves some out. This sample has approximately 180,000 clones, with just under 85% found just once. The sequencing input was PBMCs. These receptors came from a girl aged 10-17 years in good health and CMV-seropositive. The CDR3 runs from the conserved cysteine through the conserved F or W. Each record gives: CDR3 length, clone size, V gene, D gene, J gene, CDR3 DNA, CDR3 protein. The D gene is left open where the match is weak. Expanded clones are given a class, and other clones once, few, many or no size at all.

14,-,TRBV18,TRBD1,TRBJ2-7,TGTGCCAGCTCACCTCTGGACAGGGCCTACGAGCAGTACTTC,CASSPLDRAYEQYF
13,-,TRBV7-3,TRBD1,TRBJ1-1,TGTGCCAGCAGCCCGACAGGGGGTGGTGAAGCTTTCTTT,CASSPTGGGEAFF
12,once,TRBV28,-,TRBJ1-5,TGTGCCAGCAGTCTACAGGGTCAGCCCCAGCATTTT,CASSLQGQPQHF
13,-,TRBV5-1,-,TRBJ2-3,TGCGCCAGCAGCGCCACTAGCACAGATACGCAGTATTTT,CASSATSTDTQYF
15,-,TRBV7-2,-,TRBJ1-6,TGTGCCAGCAGCTTAGAGTGGCCTTTTAATTCACCCCTCCACTTT,CASSLEWPFNSPLHF
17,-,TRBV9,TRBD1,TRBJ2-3,TGTGCCAGCAGTTTTCGCGGGACAGGGGACTACACAGATACGCAGTATTTT,CASSFRGTGDYTDTQYF
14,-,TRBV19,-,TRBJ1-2,TGTGCCAGTAGTCGGTCAGGAAAGGACTATGGCTACACCTTC,CASSRSGKDYGYTF
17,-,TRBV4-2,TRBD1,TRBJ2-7,TGTGCCAGCAGCCAGCGGTCGGGACAGGGGACCTTGTACGAGCAGTACTTC,CASSQRSGQGTLYEQYF
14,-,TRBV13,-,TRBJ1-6,TGTGCCAGCAGCTTAGAACAGGGATCTTCACCCCTCCACTTT,CASSLEQGSSPLHF
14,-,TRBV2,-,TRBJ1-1,TGTGCCAGCAGTCCCCCTCTACAGGGCTCTGGAGCTTTCTTT,CASSPPLQGSGAFF
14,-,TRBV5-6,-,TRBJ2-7,TGTGCCAGCAGCCCCCGGGACATGTCCTACGAGCAGTACTTC,CASSPRDMSYEQYF
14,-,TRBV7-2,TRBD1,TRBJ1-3,TGTGCCAGCAGCAGACAGGGGGCTGGAAACACCATATATTTT,CASSRQGAGNTIYF
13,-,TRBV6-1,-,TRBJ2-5,TGTGCCAGCAGTGCGCCGGGAAAAGAGACCCAGTACTTC,CASSAPGKETQYF
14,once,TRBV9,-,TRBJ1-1,TGTGCCAGCAGCCCTCGGAGGGGATTTGATGAAGCTTTCTTT,CASSPRRGFDEAFF
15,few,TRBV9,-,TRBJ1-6,TGTGCCAGCAGCGCCCGGGAGGGGAGGAATTCACCCCTCCACTTT,CASSAREGRNSPLHF
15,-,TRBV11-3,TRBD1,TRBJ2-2,TGTGCCAGCAGCCCACGGACAGGACCCACCGGGGAGCTGTTTTTT,CASSPRTGPTGELFF
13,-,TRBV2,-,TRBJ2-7,TGTGCCAGCAGCGCAGGGGGGTCCTACGAGCAGTACTTC,CASSAGGSYEQYF
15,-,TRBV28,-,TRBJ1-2,TGTGCCAGCAGCCTAGACAGTCTCATTCCCTATGGCTACACCTTC,CASSLDSLIPYGYTF
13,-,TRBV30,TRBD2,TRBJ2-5,TGTGCCTGGAGAGCGGGGGGGCAAGAGACCCAGTACTTC,CAWRAGGQETQYF
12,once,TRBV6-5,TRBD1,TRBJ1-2,TGTGCCAGCAGTAGAGACAGGGAGCGCTACACCTTC,CASSRDRERYTF
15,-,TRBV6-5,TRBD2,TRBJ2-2,TGTGCCAGCATTCTGGCTAGCGGGGGGGCCGGGGAGCTGTTTTTT,CASILASGGAGELFF
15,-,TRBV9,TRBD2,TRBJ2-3,TGTGCCAGCAGCGTAGAGCGGGGGGGCACAGATACGCAGTATTTT,CASSVERGGTDTQYF
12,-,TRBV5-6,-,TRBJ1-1,TGTGCCAGCAGCTTGCTTGGGGGGGAAGCTTTCTTT,CASSLLGGEAFF
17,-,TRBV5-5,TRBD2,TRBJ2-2,TGTGCCAGCAGCTTGAGGAGCGGGGGGGCCCAGGGCGGGGAGCTGTTTTTT,CASSLRSGGAQGGELFF
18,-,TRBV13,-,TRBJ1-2,TGTGCCAGCAGCTTAGAAGGGTGGGGAGTTTTGAATAACTATGGCTACACCTTC,CASSLEGWGVLNNYGYTF
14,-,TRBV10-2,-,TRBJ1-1,TGCGCCAGCAGTGAAGGAACAGGGAACACTGAAGCTTTCTTT,CASSEGTGNTEAFF
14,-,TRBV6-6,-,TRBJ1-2,TGTGCCAGCAGTTACGAGGGTAGGGACTATGGCTACACCTTC,CASSYEGRDYGYTF
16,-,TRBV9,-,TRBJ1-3,TGTGCCAGCAGCGTGGGACACCGTTTCTCTGGAAACACCATATATTTT,CASSVGHRFSGNTIYF
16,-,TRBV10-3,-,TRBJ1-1,TGTGCCATCAGTGAGTCGATCGGTCTATTGAACACTGAAGCTTTCTTT,CAISESIGLLNTEAFF
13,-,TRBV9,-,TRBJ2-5,TGTGCCAGCAGCCCGCGGTACCAAGAGACCCAGTACTTC,CASSPRYQETQYF
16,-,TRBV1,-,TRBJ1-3,TGCACCAGCAGCCCCCGAACAGGGGCCTCTGGAAACACCATATATTTT,CTSSPRTGASGNTIYF
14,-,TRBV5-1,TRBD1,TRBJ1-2,TGCGCCAGCAGCTTGGGGACAGGGGGCAACGGCTACACCTTC,CASSLGTGGNGYTF
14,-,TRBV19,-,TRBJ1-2,TGTGCCAGTAGTATTGCAGGGACTTTATATGGCTACACCTTC,CASSIAGTLYGYTF
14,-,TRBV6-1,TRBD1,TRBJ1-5,TGTGCCAGCAGTGAAGGGACAGGGGTACAGCCCCAGCATTTT,CASSEGTGVQPQHF
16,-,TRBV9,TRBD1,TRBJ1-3,TGTGCCAGCAGCGTAGGACAGGGAAAATTTGGAAACACCATATATTTT,CASSVGQGKFGNTIYF
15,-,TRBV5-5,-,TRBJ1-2,TGTGCCAGCAGCGACGTGGGGCAGCCTGGCAATGGCTACACCTTC,CASSDVGQPGNGYTF